The 14 T cell receptor beta chains presented below share a single source sample, sequenced in a study of blood T cell repertoires in COVID-19. The method was immunoSEQ multiplex PCR; TCRdb's version includes in-frame clones alone and lacks a portion of them. This sample has tens of thousands of clones, with 80% to 90% found just once. The sequencing sample was made of peripheral blood. The receptors here all came from a human donor in a cohort sampled during active COVID-19.

The rearrangement uses TRBV23-1 and TRBJ2-7, with D maybe TRBD1 (6 bases). TRBV23-1 is flagged as an ORF with uncertain function. This CDR3 contains 12 residues. Trimming took 1 base from V and 7 from J, leaving 8 bases between them. CDR3 region: CASSQWGQEQYF. Written as DNA, the CDR3 is TGCGCCAGCAGTCAATGGGGGCAGGAGCAGTACTTC.

The chain joins TRBV2 to TRBJ1-1; 9 bases line up with TRBD1. The germline V gene encodes CDR1 SNHLY and CDR2 FYNNEI. J lost 5 bases, V lost 6 bases, and 7 bases had no gene match. This CDR3 spans 14 amino acids. The CDR3 loop reads CASSTGTGRTEAFF. In DNA form, the CDR3 reads TGTGCCAGCAGCACCGGGACAGGGCGGACTGAAGCTTTCTTT. Complete variable domain (other parts from reference TRBV2 and TRBJ1-1): EPEVTQTPSHQVTQMGQEVILRCVPISNHLYFYWYRQILGQKVEFLVSFYNNEISEKSEIFDDQFSVERPDGSNFTLKIRSTKLEDSAMYFCASSTGTGRTEAFFGQGTRLTVV.

V and J are TRBV28 and TRBJ2-7, with TRBD2 as a possible D gene (5 bases). This CDR3 spans 13 amino acids. The germline CDR1 and CDR2 sequences are MDHEN and SYDVKM. V shed 5 bases and J shed 5 bases, with 13 bases lying between them. The CDR3 region is CASSRLPVHEQYF. The CDR3 nucleotides are TGTGCCAGCAGTCGACTACCGGTCCACGAGCAGTACTTC.

This clone has a single count. The V call is TRBV4-1, the J call TRBJ2-7, with D unclear. The CDR3 extends over 13 amino acids. Between the trimmed V and J ends, which lost 6 bases and 3 bases, there was a span of 12 bases. Germline V gene sequence: CDR1 MGHRA, CDR2 YSYEKL. CDR3 sequence reads: CASSLNINYEQYF. CDR3 in DNA: TGCGCCAGCAGTCTAAATATAAACTACGAGCAGTACTTC.

This clone appeared a few times. The CDR3 sequence: CASSLGQGPSSEQYF. Here the CDR3 DNA reads TGTGCCAGCAGCTTAGGACAGGGCCCCTCGTCCGAGCAGTACTTC. The chain employs TRBV7-8 and TRBJ2-7; TRBD1 matches 7 bases. The germline gives CDR1 SGHVS, CDR2 FQNEAQ. The CDR3 runs to 15 residues. V lost 1 base and J lost 6; bases outside the gene matches: 9. The entire variable domain, with the rest obtained from reference TRBV7-8 and TRBJ2-7, is as follows: GAGVSQSPRYKVAKRGQDVALRCDPISGHVSLFWYQQALGQGPEFLTYFQNEAQLDKSGLPSDRFFAERPEGSVSTLKIQRTQQEDSAVYLCASSLGQGPSSEQYFGPGTRLTVT.

V usage is TRBV6-5 and J usage is TRBJ1-1; D is undetermined. From germline, CDR1 is MNHEY and CDR2 SVGAGI. V lost 8 bases to trimming and J lost 4 bases, with 11 bases between them. This CDR3 has 12 residues. In DNA, the CDR3 is TGTGCCAGCTGGCGGATTAGCACTGAAGCTTTCTTT. Protein product: CASWRISTEAFF.

This chain links TRBV6-4 with TRBJ2-7; a weak D match, TRBD2 (6 bases). The CDR3 is 19 amino acids. With 6 bases removed from V and 3 bases from J, the gap between germline ends came to 30 bases. In germline, CDR1 is MRHNA, CDR2 SNTAGT. CDR3 DNA sequence: TGTGCCAGCAGCCGCTGTTCGGGGAGGATCCCGCTTTCCGTCTACGAGCAGTACTTC. Translated: CASSRCSGRIPLSVYEQYF.

The chain carries TRBV6-5 and TRBJ2-7; 7 bases match TRBD1. The CDR3 is 14 amino acids. V trimming: 6 bases; J trimming: 3 bases; junction bases outside the gene matches: 8. CDR1 MNHEY and CDR2 SVGAGI come from the germline V gene. The CDR3 region is CASSTQGTVYEQYF. The CDR3 DNA sequence: TGTGCCAGCAGCACACAGGGGACAGTCTACGAGCAGTACTTC.

The gene calls are TRBV19 and TRBJ1-1; 7 bases align to TRBD1. Unmatched junction bases numbered 9, after V lost 3 bases and J lost 5 bases. This CDR3 contains 15 residues. The germline gives CDR1 LNHDA, CDR2 SQIVND (reference sequence). In DNA form, the CDR3 reads TGTGCCAGTAGTATGTCGTCCAGGGGGTATACTGAAGCTTTCTTT. This gives the protein CASSMSSRGYTEAFF.

The J gene is TRBJ2-7, the V gene TRBV6-6; D might be TRBD1 (6 bases). Germline-derived CDR1 and CDR2 are MNHNY and SVGAGI (reference sequence). The CDR3 runs to 15 residues. Trimming stripped 2 bases from V and 2 bases from J, with 13 bases between. CDR3 amino acids: CASSYRDTAPYEQYF. DNA for the CDR3: TGTGCCAGCAGTTACCGGGACACGGCTCCCTACGAGCAGTACTTC.

This clone was observed once. The V gene is TRBV29-1, the J gene TRBJ2-7; D perhaps matches TRBD1 (6 bases). This CDR3 comprises 15 residues. Deletions cut 4 bases from V and 4 bases from J, with 20 bases between. From germline, CDR1 is SQVTM and CDR2 ANQGSEA. The CDR3 sequence: CSVVEFRGSAYEQYF. The CDR3 DNA is TGCAGCGTTGTAGAGTTTAGGGGGTCGGCATACGAGCAGTACTTC.

This chain links TRBV5-1 with TRBJ2-2; D remains ambiguous. In germline, CDR1 is SGHRS, CDR2 YFSETQ. The CDR3 spans 15 residues. Deletions cut 1 base from V and 2 bases from J, with 9 bases between. CDR3 sequence (DNA): TGCGCCAGCAGCTTGAGTACTTTTAACACCGGGGAGCTGTTTTTT. It translates to CASSLSTFNTGELFF.

V and J are TRBV11-2 and TRBJ2-1; maybe TRBD2 (6 bases). V lost 3 bases and J 5 bases, leaving 17 bases between the germline ends. Germline CDR1 reads SGHAT; CDR2 reads FQNNGV. This CDR3 spans 16 amino acids. The CDR3 loop is CASSFQPGRRDNEQFF. The DNA of the CDR3 is TGTGCCAGCAGCTTTCAACCGGGACGGAGGGACAATGAGCAGTTCTTC.

Only one count was recorded for this clone. The chain has TRBV19 and TRBJ1-2, with D tentatively TRBD1 (6 bases). This CDR3 contains 17 residues. The germline V and J ends were trimmed by 10 bases and 8 bases, with 32 bases remaining between them. Germline V gene lookup returns CDR1 LNHDA and CDR2 SQIVND (reference sequence). The CDR3, as DNA: TGTGCCAACCCCATAGGGGGGGGTTGGAGAGGACCATGGGGCTACACCTTC. It translates to CANPIGGGWRGPWGYTF.